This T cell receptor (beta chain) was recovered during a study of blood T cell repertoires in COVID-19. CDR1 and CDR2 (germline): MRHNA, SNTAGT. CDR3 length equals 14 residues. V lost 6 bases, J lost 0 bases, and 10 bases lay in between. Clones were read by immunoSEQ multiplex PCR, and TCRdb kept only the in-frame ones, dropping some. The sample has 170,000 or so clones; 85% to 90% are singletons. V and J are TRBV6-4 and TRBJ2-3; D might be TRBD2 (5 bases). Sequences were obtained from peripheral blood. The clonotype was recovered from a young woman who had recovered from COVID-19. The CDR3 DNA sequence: TGTGCCAGCAGCAAAGGACTCAGCACAGATACGCAGTATTTT. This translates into CASSKGLSTDTQYF.